The next 10 T cell receptor beta chains were all read from a single sample in a study of blood T cell repertoires in COVID-19. Here immunoSEQ multiplex PCR was the method, and the copy in TCRdb shows in-frame clones only, minus some. The table lists approximately 400,000 clones, over 65% of them singletons. The sequenced sample was peripheral blood. The receptors originated from a human donor with acute or convalescent COVID-19. The donor label of this sample is uncertain.

The chain carries TRBV5-8 and TRBJ2-3; D ambiguous. CDR3 length: 17 residues. Germline values: CDR1 SGHTS, CDR2 YDEGEE. V lost 0 bases, J lost 0 bases, and 14 bases lay in between. CDR3 nucleotide sequence: TGTGCCAGCAGCTTGGGAAAGAGAACCGTGAGCACAGATACGCAGTATTTT. Protein: CASSLGKRTVSTDTQYF. The whole variable domain, filled in from reference TRBV5-8 and TRBJ2-3, reads EAGVTQSPTHLIKTRGQQATLRCSPISGHTSVYWYQQALGLGLQFLLWYDEGEERNRGNFPPRFSGRQFPNYSSELNVNALELEDSALYLCASSLGKRTVSTDTQYFGPGTRLTVL.

This clone was counted a few times. V gene TRBV6-5 combines with J gene TRBJ1-3, with 7 bases that match TRBD1. This CDR3 is 15 amino acids long. Trimming removed 10 bases from V and 0 bases from J; junction bases left unmatched: 9. Germline assignment: CDR1 MNHEY and CDR2 SVGAGI. The CDR3 spells CATTGVTYSGNTIYF. CDR3 sequence (DNA): TGTGCCACCACAGGGGTCACATACTCTGGAAACACCATATATTTT.

The gene calls are TRBV19 and TRBJ1-5; D gene uncertain. This CDR3 is 16 amino acids long. Germline values: CDR1 LNHDA, CDR2 SQIVND (reference sequence). The V and J ends lost 6 bases and 0 bases respectively, with 15 bases between them. In DNA, the CDR3 is TGTGCCAGTAGAGGACGGGGAGCCTTTAGCAATCAGCCCCAGCATTTT. Amino acids: CASRGRGAFSNQPQHF.

This chain links TRBV28 with TRBJ1-1; 10 positions agree with TRBD1. The germline V gene has CDR1 MDHEN and CDR2 SYDVKM. Trimming removed 6 bases from V and 6 bases from J; junction bases left unmatched: 7. The CDR3 runs to 14 residues. As DNA, the CDR3 is TGTGCCAGCAGACAAGGACAGGGGGGAGCTGAAGCTTTCTTT. This sequence encodes CASRQGQGGAEAFF.

The chain joins TRBV6-5 to TRBJ1-2; 8 nucleotides match TRBD1. Per germline, CDR1 MNHEY and CDR2 SVGAGI. The CDR3 spans 13 residues. Trimming at V came to 6 bases and at J to 3 bases, leaving 3 bases not matched to a gene. Here the CDR3 DNA reads TGTGCCAGCAGGACAGGGGATGACTATGGCTACACCTTC. Residues: CASRTGDDYGYTF.

The chain joins TRBV7-9 to TRBJ2-3; perhaps TRBD2 as D (6 bases). Trimming took off 5 bases at V and 1 base at J, with 16 bases between the two ends. Looked up from germline, CDR1 is SEHNR and CDR2 is FQNEAQ (reference sequence). CDR3 length equals 16 residues. The CDR3 loop reads CASSLRRGMGTDTQYF. The CDR3 DNA sequence: TGTGCCAGCAGCCTACGCCGGGGGATGGGCACAGATACGCAGTATTTT.

The chain employs TRBV28 and TRBJ1-4; tentative D call: TRBD1 (5 bases). Germline V gene sequence: CDR1 MDHEN, CDR2 SYDVKM. The CDR3 is made up of 16 amino acids. V gave up 6 bases and J gave up 0 bases, with 14 bases separating them. The CDR3 coding sequence is TGTGCCAGCAGCCGAATGCAGACAGCAACTAATGAAAAACTGTTTTTT. It encodes CASSRMQTATNEKLFF.

The chain combines TRBV5-4 with TRBJ2-3, with a possible D match to TRBD1 (6 bases). Germline V CDR1 and CDR2: SGHNT, YYREEE (reference sequence). Trimming took 5 bases from V and 0 from J, leaving 13 bases between them. The CDR3 totals 15 residues. This chain's CDR3 is CASRNPGHSTDTQYF. The DNA of the CDR3 is TGTGCCAGCAGAAATCCGGGACATAGCACAGATACGCAGTATTTT.

The gene calls are TRBV6-2 or TRBV6-3 and TRBJ1-1, with no clear D. Per the germline V gene, CDR1 is MNHEY and CDR2 is SVGEGT. CDR3 length equals 15 residues. V lost 0 bases and J lost 1, with 9 bases in between. CDR3 in DNA: TGTGCCAGCAGTTACTCAGCCTTTCGGAACACTGAAGCTTTCTTT. Amino acids: CASSYSAFRNTEAFF.

This chain joins TRBV5-8 and TRBJ1-5; D is perhaps TRBD1 (6 bases). Germline V gene data show CDR1 as SGHTS and CDR2 as YDEGEE. This CDR3 has 15 residues. With 2 bases removed from V and 2 bases from J, the gap between germline ends came to 11 bases. This CDR3 reads CASSLQGEGNQPQHF. CDR3 DNA: TGTGCCAGCAGCTTACAGGGTGAGGGCAATCAGCCCCAGCATTTT.